Sequencing of this T cell receptor beta chain was carried out in a study of CD8 T cells in Susac syndrome. Overall study findings and caveats: The study conceded that its TCR sequencing and HLA analysis involved relatively few individuals.

V shed 4 bases and J shed 0 bases, with 7 bases lying between them. Germline V CDR1 and CDR2: SNHLY, FYNNEI. This CDR3 region has 14 residues. RNA, at roughly 0.45 to 1 ug, was reverse transcribed with random hexamers. The CDR3 of TCR beta was amplified by immunoSEQ multiplex PCR across 54 Vbeta and 13 Jbeta. A single record per CDR3 protein comes from TCRdb applying MiXCR to the immunoSEQ multiplex PCR reads. The table has some 200,000 distinct CDR3 sequences, 95% seen once. CD8+ and CD4+ T cells from blood underwent TCR beta sequencing. This clonotype was recorded only once. Its antigen is still unknown.

This TCR was recovered from a human donor with multiple sclerosis. This chain uses TRBV2 with TRBJ2-1, with D unclear. Sequencing was carried out using CD4+ T cells from PBMCs. The CDR3 loop is CASSAVSSYNEQFF. The CDR3 DNA reads TGTGCCAGCAGTGCAGTGAGCTCCTACAATGAGCAGTTCTTC.